This T cell receptor (beta chain) was captured by sequencing in a study of T cell responses to AZD1222 COVID-19 vaccine. Study observations and caveats: Clonal diversity may have been underestimated, and the donors were mostly white British, with more females than males. Among spike-specific TCRs, nearly half reportedly target unmutated variant regions. Distributed over spike, vaccine-associated CD4 TCRs predominated at 160-218 and 743-854. Repertoire collection took place solely once the T cell response had peaked.

Profiled with immunoSEQ multiplex PCR; TCRdb holds only in-frame clones, not every one. Of some 150,000 clones in the sample, roughly 88% were seen once. Notes on this clone: The antigen remains unidentified.

Trimming shortened V by 10 bases and J by 6 bases, and 16 bases separated the two germline ends. CDR1 is LNHDA, CDR2 SQIVND, per germline (reference sequence). The CDR3 covers 13 residues. Sequences were derived from peripheral blood, sampled on day 0 of MenACWY control vaccination. The source of this sequence is an adult in good health. The genes are TRBV19 and TRBJ1-3; D call uncertain. The CDR3 DNA sequence: TGTGCCACTCGGGCGGGAAGTATAAACACCATATATTTT. Encoded protein: CATRAGSINTIYF.